Here is one T cell receptor beta chain with its context. This entry is derived from a study of shared clonotypes between healthy human individuals. Original processing methods: ImmunoSEQ gave junction-only sequences without quality scores, so filtering differed. Clones were read by immunoSEQ multiplex PCR, and TCRdb kept only the in-frame ones, dropping some. V, J and clone size are those of that table, while D and trimming were read from the DNA. Of roughly 2,300,000 clones listed, less than 95% are singletons. J gave up 2 bases and V 1 base, and 11 bases lay outside the gene matches. Germline V gene data show CDR1 as MGHRA and CDR2 as YSYEKL. The CDR3 loop spans 18 amino acids.

Sequenced input: naive CD4+ T cells from PBMCs. The subset is: CD45RA+ positively selected. The V and J genes are TRBV4-1 and TRBJ2-3; 8 positions agree with TRBD1. The TCR comes from a man between 18 and 29 years old in good health. Some clones in this sample may be carry-over from other donors' samples. The CDR3, as DNA: TGCGCCAGCAGCCAAGCCCAGGGGGCGTTGGGTTACACAGATACGCAGTATTTT. It is translated as CASSQAQGALGYTDTQYF.